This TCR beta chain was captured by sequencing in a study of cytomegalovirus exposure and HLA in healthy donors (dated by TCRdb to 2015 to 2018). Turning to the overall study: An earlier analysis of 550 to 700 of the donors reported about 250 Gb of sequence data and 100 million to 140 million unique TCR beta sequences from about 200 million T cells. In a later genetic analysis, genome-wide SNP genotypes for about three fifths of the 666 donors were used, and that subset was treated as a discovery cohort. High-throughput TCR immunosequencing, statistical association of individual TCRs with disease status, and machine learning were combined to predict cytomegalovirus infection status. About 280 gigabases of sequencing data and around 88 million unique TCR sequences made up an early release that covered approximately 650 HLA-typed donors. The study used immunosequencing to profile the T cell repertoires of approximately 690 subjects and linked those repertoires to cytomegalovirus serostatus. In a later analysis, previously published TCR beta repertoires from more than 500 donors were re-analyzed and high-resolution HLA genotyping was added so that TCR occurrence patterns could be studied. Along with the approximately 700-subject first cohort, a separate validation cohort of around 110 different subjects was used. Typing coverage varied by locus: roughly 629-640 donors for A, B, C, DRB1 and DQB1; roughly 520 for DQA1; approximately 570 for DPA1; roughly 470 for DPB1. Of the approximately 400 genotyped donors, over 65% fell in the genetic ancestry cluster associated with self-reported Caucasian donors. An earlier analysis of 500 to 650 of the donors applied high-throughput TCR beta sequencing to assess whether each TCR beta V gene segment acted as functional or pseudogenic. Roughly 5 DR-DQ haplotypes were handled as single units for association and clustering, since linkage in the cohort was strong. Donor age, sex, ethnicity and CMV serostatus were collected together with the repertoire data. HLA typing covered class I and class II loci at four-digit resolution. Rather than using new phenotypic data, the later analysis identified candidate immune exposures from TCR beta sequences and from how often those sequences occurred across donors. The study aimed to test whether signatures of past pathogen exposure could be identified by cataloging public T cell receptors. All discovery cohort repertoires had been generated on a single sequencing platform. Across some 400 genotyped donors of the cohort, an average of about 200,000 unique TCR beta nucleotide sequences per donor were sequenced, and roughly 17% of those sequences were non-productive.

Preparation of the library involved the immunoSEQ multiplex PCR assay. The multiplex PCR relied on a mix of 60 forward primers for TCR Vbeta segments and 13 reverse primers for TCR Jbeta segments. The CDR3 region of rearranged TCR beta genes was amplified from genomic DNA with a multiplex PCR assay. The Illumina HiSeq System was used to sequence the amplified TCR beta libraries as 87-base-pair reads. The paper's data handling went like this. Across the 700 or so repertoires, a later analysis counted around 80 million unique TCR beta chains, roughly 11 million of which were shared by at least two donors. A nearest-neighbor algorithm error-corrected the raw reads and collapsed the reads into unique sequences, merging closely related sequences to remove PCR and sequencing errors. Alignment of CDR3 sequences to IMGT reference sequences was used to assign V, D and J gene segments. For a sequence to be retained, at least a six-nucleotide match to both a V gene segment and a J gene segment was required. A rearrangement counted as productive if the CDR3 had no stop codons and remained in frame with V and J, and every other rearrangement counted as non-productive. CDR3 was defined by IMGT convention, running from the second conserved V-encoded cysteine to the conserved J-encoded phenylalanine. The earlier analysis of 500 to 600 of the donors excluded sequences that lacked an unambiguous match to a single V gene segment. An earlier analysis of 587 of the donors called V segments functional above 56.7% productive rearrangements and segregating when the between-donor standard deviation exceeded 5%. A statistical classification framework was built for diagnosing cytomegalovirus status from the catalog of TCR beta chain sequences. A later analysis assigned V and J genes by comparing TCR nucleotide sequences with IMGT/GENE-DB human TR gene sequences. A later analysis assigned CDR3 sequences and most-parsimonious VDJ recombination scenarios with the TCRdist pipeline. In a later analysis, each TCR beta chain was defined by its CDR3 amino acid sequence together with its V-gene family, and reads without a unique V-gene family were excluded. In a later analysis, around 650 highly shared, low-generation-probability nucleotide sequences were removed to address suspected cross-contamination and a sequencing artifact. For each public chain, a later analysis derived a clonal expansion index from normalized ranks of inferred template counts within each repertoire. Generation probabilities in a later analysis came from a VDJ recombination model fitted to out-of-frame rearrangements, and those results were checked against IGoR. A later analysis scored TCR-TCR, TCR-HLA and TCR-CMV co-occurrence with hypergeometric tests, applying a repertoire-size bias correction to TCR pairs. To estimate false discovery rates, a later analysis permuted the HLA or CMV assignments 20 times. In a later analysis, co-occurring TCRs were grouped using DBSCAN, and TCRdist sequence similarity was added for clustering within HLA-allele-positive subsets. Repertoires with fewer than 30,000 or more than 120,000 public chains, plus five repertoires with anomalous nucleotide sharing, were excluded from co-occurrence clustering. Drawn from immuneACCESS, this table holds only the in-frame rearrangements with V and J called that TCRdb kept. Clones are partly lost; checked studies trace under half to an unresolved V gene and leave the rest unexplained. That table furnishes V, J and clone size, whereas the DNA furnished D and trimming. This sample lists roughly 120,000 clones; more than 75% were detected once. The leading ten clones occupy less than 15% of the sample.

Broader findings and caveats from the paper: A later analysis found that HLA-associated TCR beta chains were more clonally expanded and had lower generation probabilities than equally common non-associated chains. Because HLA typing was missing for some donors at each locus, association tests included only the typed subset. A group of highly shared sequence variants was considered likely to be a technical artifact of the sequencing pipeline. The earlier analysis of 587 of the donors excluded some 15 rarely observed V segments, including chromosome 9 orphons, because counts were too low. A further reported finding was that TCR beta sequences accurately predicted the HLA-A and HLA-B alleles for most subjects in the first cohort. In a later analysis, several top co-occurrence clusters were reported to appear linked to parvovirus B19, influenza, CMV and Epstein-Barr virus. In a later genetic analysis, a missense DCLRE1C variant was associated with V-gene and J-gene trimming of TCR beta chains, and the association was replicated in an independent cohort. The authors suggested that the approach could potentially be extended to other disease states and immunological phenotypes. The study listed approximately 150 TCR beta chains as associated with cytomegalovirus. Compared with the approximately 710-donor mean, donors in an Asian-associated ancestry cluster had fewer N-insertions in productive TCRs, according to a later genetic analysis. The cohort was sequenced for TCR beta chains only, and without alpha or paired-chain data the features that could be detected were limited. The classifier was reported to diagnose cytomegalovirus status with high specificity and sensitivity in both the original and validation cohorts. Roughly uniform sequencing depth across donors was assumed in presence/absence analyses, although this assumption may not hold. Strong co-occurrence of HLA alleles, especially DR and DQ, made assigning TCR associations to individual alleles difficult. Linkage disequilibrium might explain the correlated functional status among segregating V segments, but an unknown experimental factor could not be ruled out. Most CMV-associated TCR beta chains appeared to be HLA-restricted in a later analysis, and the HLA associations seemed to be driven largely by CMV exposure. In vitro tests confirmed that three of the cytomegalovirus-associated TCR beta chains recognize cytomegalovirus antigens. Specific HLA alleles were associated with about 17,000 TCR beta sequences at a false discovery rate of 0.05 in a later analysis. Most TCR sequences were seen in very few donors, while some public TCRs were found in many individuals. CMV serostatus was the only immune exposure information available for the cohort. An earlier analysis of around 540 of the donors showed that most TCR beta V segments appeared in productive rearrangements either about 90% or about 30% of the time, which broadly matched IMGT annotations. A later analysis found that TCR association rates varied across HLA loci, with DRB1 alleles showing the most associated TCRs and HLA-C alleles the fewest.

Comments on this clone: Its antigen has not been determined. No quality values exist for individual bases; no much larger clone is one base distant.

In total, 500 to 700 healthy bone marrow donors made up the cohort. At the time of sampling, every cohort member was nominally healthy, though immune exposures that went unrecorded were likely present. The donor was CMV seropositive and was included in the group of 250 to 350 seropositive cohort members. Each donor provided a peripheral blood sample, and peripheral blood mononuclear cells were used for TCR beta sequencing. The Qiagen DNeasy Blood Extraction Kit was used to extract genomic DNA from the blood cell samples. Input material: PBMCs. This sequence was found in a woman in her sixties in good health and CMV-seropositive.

This receptor carries the CDR3 CASSEAFDGRGNEAFF. The nucleotide sequence reads TGTGCCAGCAGTGAAGCTTTTGATGGAAGGGGAAATGAAGCTTTCTTT. The V and J segments used are TRBV6-1 and TRBJ1-1, with a weak D call of TRBD1 (5 bases match). The CDR1 and CDR2 encoded by the germline V gene are MNHNS and SASEGT. The CDR3 numbers 16 residues from cysteine through phenylalanine. Left in the record is the CDR3 DNA by itself, 48 bases read in frame from the first base. V gives up 0 bases and J gives up 7 bases, and the segment between their germline ends measures 18 bases.